This T cell receptor beta chain stems from a study of post-analysis software for immune sequencing data. TCR beta cDNA libraries had unique molecular identifiers. Each CDR3 protein is one row after TCRdb ran MiXCR on the PCR reads. The table has roughly 540,000 distinct CDR3 sequences, around 34% seen once. Worth noting for this clonotype: At one end the junction does not follow the germline gene, possibly because of a read error.

This TCR was sampled from a girl younger than 18 with multiple sclerosis. Sequenced input: blood.

DNA for the CDR3: TGTGCCAGCAAGAGGACTAGCGGGGGAATTTACAGTGAGCAGTTCTTC. It yields the protein CASKRTSGGIYSEQFF. V is TRBV6-5 and J is TRBJ2-1; TRBD2 aligns across 13 bases. This CDR3 spans 16 amino acids. CDR1 and CDR2 from the germline V gene are MNHEY and SVGAGI.